Sequencing of this T cell receptor (beta chain) was carried out in a study of CD8 T cells in ankylosing spondylitis. MiXCR, run by TCRdb on the 5' RACE reads, gives a single entry per CDR3 protein. The sample has roughly 240,000 distinct CDR3 sequences; roughly a third are singletons. This clonotype was detected many times. Sample: blood, either unsorted or a sorted T cell fraction (not recorded which). This TCR was sampled from a male donor with ankylosing spondylitis or in good health (not recorded which).

The CDR3 bases are TGCAGTGTGGGCGGGGGCTACGAGCAGTACTTC. Translated, it gives CSVGGGYEQYF. The rearrangement uses TRBV20-1 and TRBJ2-7; 7 nucleotides agree with TRBD2. Germline CDR1 DFQATT, CDR2 SNEGSKA (reference sequence). This CDR3 has 11 amino acids. V shed 7 bases, J shed 3 bases, and the junction held 3 bases outside the gene matches.